This T cell receptor (beta chain) is drawn from a study of blood T cell repertoires in COVID-19. Looking at the study overall: The study drew acute and convalescent COVID-19 samples from the United States, Italy and Spain. T cells, B-cell-depleted T cells, or PBMCs provided the cDNA or gDNA that served as material.

Germline V gene data show CDR1 as SGHDT and CDR2 as YYEEEE. V lost 4 bases to trimming and J lost 2 bases, with 10 bases between them. The CDR3 runs 14 residues. Methods used by the authors: Scientists estimated how many nucleated cells there were by amplifying reference gene primers. Repertoires were generated with immunoSEQ multiplex PCR, while TCRdb's copy carries only in-frame clones and drops some. That table furnishes V, J and clone size, whereas the DNA furnished D and trimming. This sample yields roughly 140,000 clones, of which more than 85% are seen a single time; under 2.5% belongs to the top ten.

The chain carries TRBV5-6 and TRBJ1-3; D perhaps matches TRBD1 (5 bases). Specimen: peripheral blood. The sequence derives from a woman aged 70-85 years with acute or convalescent COVID-19. The CDR3 here is CASSPTGAGNTIYF. In nucleotides, the CDR3 is TGTGCCAGCAGCCCGACGGGGGCTGGAAACACCATATATTTT.